This T cell receptor beta chain was documented in a study of T cells in Graves' hyperthyroidism and ophthalmopathy. Authors of the study amplified TCR beta CDR3 regions from RNA transcripts. The HTBI primer set served for first-round RT-PCR of the TCR CDR3. Via MiXCR, TCRdb re-called the multiplex PCR reads, giving one row per CDR3 protein. The sample consists of 93,000 or so distinct CDR3 sequences, roughly 50% of them appearing once. This clonotype was detected only a few times. Its antigen remains unknown. Findings and limits, study-wide: Ophthalmopathy was separated from stable hyperthyroidism by a 13 V-J model. Model-based prediction identified ophthalmopathy a median approximately 6.2 months prior to its onset.

Germline V gene sequence: CDR1 GTSNPN, CDR2 SVGIG (reference sequence). This CDR3 has 15 amino acids. Deletions cut 0 bases from V and 10 bases from J, with 16 bases between. The PBMCs studied were ones that came from 9 to 10 ml fresh peripheral blood. The sample comprised blood. The receptor was isolated from a man aged 40-55 years with Graves' hyperthyroidism. The chain recombines TRBV30 with TRBJ1-6; D not resolved. The CDR3 DNA is TGTGCCTGGAGTGTAAGTCTATCCGAAGGGTCACCCCTCCACTTT. Protein product: CAWSVSLSEGSPLHF.